This entry lists 24 T cell receptor beta chains sequenced from one sample in a study of shared clonotypes between healthy human individuals. Only in-frame clones appear in the TCRdb table, and some are missing; sequencing was by immunoSEQ multiplex PCR. Of almost 750,000 clones listed, approximately 77% were seen once; the top ten hold over 1.5%. Sequences were obtained from memory CD4+ T cells sorted from blood. The subset was: CD45RA-negative fraction. The origin of the receptors is a woman aged 25 to 39 in good health.

The chain combines TRBV30 with TRBJ1-4; D possibly corresponds to TRBD1 (6 bases). In germline, CDR1 is GTSNPN, CDR2 SVGIG (reference sequence). The CDR3 is made up of 14 amino acids. V was pared by 2 bases and J by 3 bases, with 10 bases between. CDR3 sequence: CAWSIGGPNEKLFF. The CDR3 DNA is TGTGCCTGGAGTATTGGGGGGCCTAATGAAAAACTGTTTTTT.

Only a few counts were recorded for this clone. This chain links TRBV5-8 with TRBJ2-7; 12 positions agree with TRBD2. This CDR3 has 15 amino acids. Germline assignment: CDR1 SGHTS and CDR2 YDEGEE. J gave up 3 bases and V 3 bases, and 4 bases lay outside the gene matches. The CDR3 loop is CASSSRLAGVYEQYF. The CDR3 nucleotides read TGTGCCAGCAGCTCAAGACTAGCGGGAGTCTACGAGCAGTACTTC.

CDR3 protein: CASSQPSGSSYNEQFF. CDR3 bases: TGCGCCAGCAGCCAACCAAGCGGGAGCTCCTACAATGAGCAGTTCTTC. The chain employs TRBV4-1 and TRBJ2-1; 8 nucleotides agree with TRBD2. The CDR3 has 16 amino acids. Germline CDR1 and CDR2: MGHRA and YSYEKL. V trimming: 2 bases; J trimming: 0 bases; junction bases outside the gene matches: 3.

This CDR3 is CATRTGNTGELFF. The CDR3, as DNA: TGTGCCACCCGGACAGGGAACACCGGGGAGCTGTTTTTT. The gene calls are TRBV6-5 and TRBJ2-2, with 7 bases that match TRBD1. The CDR3 totals 13 residues. Germline V gene sequence: CDR1 MNHEY, CDR2 SVGAGI. The V and J ends lost 10 bases and 1 base, in that order; junction bases with no gene match: 3.

The chain carries TRBV30 and TRBJ2-1, with 12 bases fitting TRBD2. Trimming removed 3 bases from V and 10 bases from J; junction bases left unmatched: 7. CDR3 length equals 14 residues. Germline V gene data show CDR1 as GTSNPN and CDR2 as SVGIG (reference sequence). CDR3 sequence reads: CAWRTSGSGWEQFF. CDR3 nucleotides: TGTGCCTGGAGGACTAGCGGGAGTGGTTGGGAGCAGTTCTTC.

The chain is built from TRBV28 and TRBJ2-7, with TRBD2 as a possible D gene (6 bases). The CDR3 length is 12 residues. The ends were cut back, 8 bases at V and 2 bases at J, with 10 bases in the middle. From germline, CDR1 is MDHEN and CDR2 SYDVKM. As DNA, the CDR3 is TGTGCCAGCCTAGCGCAGACCTACGAGCAGTACTTC. This gives the protein CASLAQTYEQYF.

The chain has TRBV25-1 and TRBJ2-1, with 10 bases identical to TRBD1. The germline CDR1 and CDR2 sequences are MGHDK and SYGVNS. The junction had 17 bases not matched to a gene; V was cut back by 6 bases and J by 6 bases. The CDR3 totals 18 residues. CDR3 region: CASSGEGARDRGFNEQFF. The CDR3 DNA follows: TGTGCCAGCAGCGGGGAGGGGGCCCGGGACAGGGGATTCAATGAGCAGTTCTTC.

This clone was seen once. This chain links TRBV9 with TRBJ2-1; D is unclear. This CDR3 is built from 15 residues. The V end lost 3 bases, the J end lost 2 bases, and 12 bases lay between the germline ends. In germline, CDR1 is SGDLS, CDR2 YYNGEE. Here the CDR3 reads CASSAQGRPYNEQFF. CDR3 in DNA: TGTGCCAGCAGCGCCCAAGGGCGGCCCTACAATGAGCAGTTCTTC.

This sequence joins TRBV28 and TRBJ1-4, with TRBD1 matching 7 bases. CDR1 is MDHEN, CDR2 SYDVKM, per germline. V was clipped by 4 bases and J by 4 bases; unmatched bases: 3. The CDR3 runs to 14 residues. The CDR3 reads CASSYRDSNEKLFF. The CDR3 bases are TGTGCCAGCAGTTACCGGGACAGTAATGAAAAACTGTTTTTT.

This chain uses TRBV7-2 with TRBJ1-2; possibly TRBD1 for D (6 bases). The germline V gene encodes CDR1 SGHTA and CDR2 FQGNSA. Trimming removed 5 bases at V and 7 bases at J, with 11 bases between. The CDR3 covers 12 residues. CDR3 amino acids: CASSAQGSGYTF. CDR3 nucleotide sequence: TGTGCCAGCAGCGCCCAGGGGTCTGGCTACACCTTC.

This chain uses TRBV6-1 with TRBJ1-1; D gene uncertain. The germline V gene encodes CDR1 MNHNS and CDR2 SASEGT. V was pared by 10 bases and J by 8 bases, with 8 bases between. The CDR3 length is 9 residues. The CDR3 here is CATEIEAFF. The CDR3 bases are TGTGCCACTGAGATCGAAGCTTTCTTT.

The chain is built from TRBV27 and TRBJ2-2; D perhaps matches TRBD1 (6 bases). The V end was cut by 4 bases, the J end by 3 bases, with 12 bases between. Germline assignment: CDR1 MNHEY and CDR2 SMNVEV (reference sequence). CDR3 length: 15 amino acids. Here the CDR3 reads CASSYRAAYTGELFF. CDR3 DNA sequence: TGTGCCAGCAGTTACAGGGCAGCATACACCGGGGAGCTGTTTTTT.

V usage is TRBV18 and J usage is TRBJ2-7, with 7 positions matching TRBD1. Germline V gene data show CDR1 as KGHSH and CDR2 as LQKENI. V was pared by 6 bases and J by 5 bases, with 7 bases of the junction left unmatched. The CDR3 is 13 residues long. DNA for the CDR3: TGTGCCAGCTCTCCAACGACAGGGCACGAGCAGTACTTC. This gives the protein CASSPTTGHEQYF. Full variable domain (missing parts from reference TRBV18 and TRBJ2-7): NAGVMQNPRHLVRRRGQEARLRCSPMKGHSHVYWYRQLPEEGLKFMVYLQKENIIDESGMPKERFSAEFPKEGPSILRIQQVVRGDSAAYFCASSPTTGHEQYFGPGTRLTVT.

The gene calls are TRBV7-2 and TRBJ2-3; 7 nucleotides agree with TRBD2. CDR3 size: 14 residues. V trimming: 5 bases; J trimming: 9 bases; junction bases outside the gene matches: 11. Germline assignment: CDR1 SGHTA and CDR2 FQGNSA. The DNA of the CDR3 is TGTGCCAGCAGCGCAGGGCGGGCGGGGGAGACGCAGTATTTT. Translated, it gives CASSAGRAGETQYF. The full variable domain, rest sourced from reference TRBV7-2 and TRBJ2-3, is GAGVSQSPSNKVTEKGKDVELRCDPISGHTALYWYRQSLGQGLEFLIYFQGNSAPDKSGLPSDRFSAERTGGSVSTLTIQRTQQEDSAVYLCASSAGRAGETQYFGPGTRLTVL.

In regard to this clone: A much larger clone sits a single nucleotide away, making a read error possible. The V call is TRBV7-2, the J call TRBJ2-7, with TRBD1 matching 7 bases. With V trimmed by 5 bases and J by 2 bases, 3 bases remained unmatched. From germline, CDR1 is SGHTA and CDR2 FQGNSA. This CDR3 has 13 amino acids. The CDR3 loop reads CASSLGQPYEQYF. For the CDR3, the DNA is TGTGCCAGCAGCCTGGGACAGCCCTACGAGCAGTACTTC.

On this clone: The DNA is left out, because the CDR3 cannot be placed on it with certainty; the CDR3 is given as TCRdb lists it. V usage is TRBV5-4 and J usage is TRBJ2-7. The V gene's germline CDR1 is SGHNT and CDR2 YYREEE (reference sequence). The CDR3 length equals 14 residues, ends included. CDR3 in amino acids: CASSFGNGPYEQYF.

The gene calls are TRBV6-6 and TRBJ2-1, with D possibly being TRBD2 (6 bases). Germline CDR1 reads MNHNY; CDR2 reads SVGAGI (reference sequence). CDR3 length equals 15 residues. Trimming stripped 3 bases from V and 3 bases from J, with 12 bases between. This CDR3 reads CASSYGEGGYNEQFF. As DNA, the CDR3 is TGTGCCAGCAGTTATGGTGAGGGAGGCTACAATGAGCAGTTCTTC.

The chain couples TRBV6-6 to TRBJ1-2, with D possibly matching TRBD1 (5 bases). V shed 5 bases and J shed 2 bases, with 9 bases lying between them. The germline V gene encodes CDR1 MNHNY and CDR2 SVGAGI (reference sequence). The CDR3 totals 13 residues. CDR3 DNA sequence: TGTGCCAGCAGTCGGGACCGGAACTATGGCTACACCTTC. Its translation is CASSRDRNYGYTF.

This chain links TRBV11-3 with TRBJ2-7; 12 positions match TRBD1. The CDR3 has 15 residues. Germline V CDR1 and CDR2: SGHNT, YENEEA. Trimming cost V 3 bases and J 2 bases; bases outside gene matches: 2. The CDR3 region is CASSFGTGGPYEQYF. CDR3 in DNA: TGTGCCAGCAGCTTCGGGACAGGGGGCCCCTACGAGCAGTACTTC.

The chain is built from TRBV25-1 and TRBJ2-5; tentatively, D is TRBD1 or TRBD2 (6 bases each). The length of the CDR3 is 15 residues. Germline CDR1 reads MGHDK; CDR2 reads SYGVNS. Trimming shortened V by 5 bases and J by 5 bases, and 18 bases separated the two germline ends. The CDR3 DNA is TGTGCCAGCAGTCGGGGGCCCTCAGGGGTTGAGACCCAGTACTTC. The encoded protein is CASSRGPSGVETQYF.

With respect to this clone: This clone may be a read error of a much larger clone one base away. Within the sample, other DNA sequences also encode this same CDR3. This chain connects TRBV29-1 to TRBJ2-3; the D is unclear. The CDR3 is 13 residues long. CDR1 and CDR2 from the germline V gene are SQVTM and ANQGSEA. CDR3 sequence: CSVMGLNTDTQYF. The CDR3 DNA reads TGCAGTGTGATGGGCCTCAACACAGATACGCAGTATTTT.

The J gene is TRBJ2-2, the V gene TRBV7-2; TRBD1 is a possible D gene (6 bases). The germline V and J ends were trimmed by 0 bases and 4 bases, with 9 bases remaining between them. The CDR3 spans 15 residues. In germline, CDR1 is SGHTA, CDR2 FQGNSA. CDR3 DNA sequence: TGTGCCAGCAGCTTAGCGACCAGGGGCACCGGGGAGCTGTTTTTT. This sequence encodes CASSLATRGTGELFF.

Only a few counts were recorded for this clone. This chain connects TRBV6-6 to TRBJ2-1; D possibly corresponds to TRBD2 (6 bases). The V and J ends lost 1 base and 7 bases respectively, with 8 bases between them. The CDR3 runs 13 residues. The V gene's germline CDR1 is MNHNY and CDR2 SVGAGI (reference sequence). The CDR3 DNA reads TGTGCCAGCAGTTACTACGGGGGAAATGAGCAGTTCTTC. This translates into CASSYYGGNEQFF.

The CDR3 coding sequence is TGTGCCAGCGGACGGGGACAGGGGTATCAGCCCCAGCATTTT. It encodes CASGRGQGYQPQHF. The rearrangement links TRBV27 to TRBJ1-5, with 10 nucleotides matching TRBD1. This CDR3 is built from 14 residues. Germline V CDR1 and CDR2: MNHEY, SMNVEV (reference sequence). V gave up 8 bases and J gave up 5 bases; unmatched junction bases: 6.